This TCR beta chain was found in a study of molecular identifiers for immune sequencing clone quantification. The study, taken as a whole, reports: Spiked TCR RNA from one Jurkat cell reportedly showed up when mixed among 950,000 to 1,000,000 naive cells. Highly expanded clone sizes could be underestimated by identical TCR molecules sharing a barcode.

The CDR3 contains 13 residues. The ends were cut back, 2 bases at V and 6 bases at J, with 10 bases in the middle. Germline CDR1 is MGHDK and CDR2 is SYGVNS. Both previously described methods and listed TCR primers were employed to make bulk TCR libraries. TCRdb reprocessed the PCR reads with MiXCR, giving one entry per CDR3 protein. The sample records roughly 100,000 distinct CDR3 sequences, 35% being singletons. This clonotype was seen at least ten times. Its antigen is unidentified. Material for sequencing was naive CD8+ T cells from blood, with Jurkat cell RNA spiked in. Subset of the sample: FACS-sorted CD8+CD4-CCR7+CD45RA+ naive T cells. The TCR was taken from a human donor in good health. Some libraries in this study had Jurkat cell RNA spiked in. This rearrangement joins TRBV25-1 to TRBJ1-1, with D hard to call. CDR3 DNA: TGTGCCAGCAGTGAACCTCTTGGCGCTGAAGCTTTCTTT. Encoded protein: CASSEPLGAEAFF.